This T cell receptor (beta chain) was captured by sequencing in a study of cytomegalovirus exposure and HLA in healthy donors. Study-wide points: Later, TCR association rates were found to vary by HLA locus, highest for DRB1 and lowest for HLA-C.

The table lists this clone with a count of one. Its target is not known. Germline V CDR1 and CDR2: MDHEN, SYDVKM. The CDR3 covers 18 residues. J lost 0 bases, V lost 4 bases, and 11 bases had no gene match. 60 Vbeta and 13 Jbeta primers were used in PCR. Clones were sequenced by immunoSEQ multiplex PCR, and TCRdb holds only the in-frame ones, with some missing. The data hold roughly 180,000 clones, with 77% observed a single time. Each of the donors was a healthy bone marrow donor. Although they were nominally healthy when sampled, donors likely had unrecorded immune exposures. The sequence came from a woman in her thirties in good health and CMV-seropositive. The V and J genes are TRBV28 and TRBJ1-5, with 8 positions matching TRBD1. Sample: PBMCs. The CDR3 DNA reads as TGTGCCAGCAGTTCTGTTCGACAGGGGACTTATAGCAATCAGCCCCAGCATTTT. This gives the protein CASSSVRQGTYSNQPQHF.